This T cell receptor (beta chain) was sequenced during a study of cytomegalovirus exposure and HLA in healthy donors. CDR3 length: 16 amino acids. Trimming stripped 5 bases from V and 6 bases from J, with 23 bases between. Looked up from germline, CDR1 is SEHNR and CDR2 is FQNEAQ (reference sequence). Separation from the 666-subject first cohort characterized the roughly 120-subject validation cohort, to which the donors belonged. TCRdb keeps only in-frame clones here, not all; method: immunoSEQ multiplex PCR. The data show some 230,000 clones, about nine tenths seen once. Concerning this clone: Its antigen is still unknown.

Overall study findings and caveats: The study found most TCR sequences rare, yet found some public TCRs in many donors.

The source of this sequence is a woman aged 18-29 years in good health and CMV-seronegative. V is TRBV7-9 and J is TRBJ2-7; weak D call: TRBD2 (6 bases). Specimen: PBMCs. The CDR3 region has the DNA TGTGCCAGCAGCCCAGTGGAGGGACTCCATCCCCGCGAGCAGTACTTC. Its protein is CASSPVEGLHPREQYF.